Listed here are 22 T cell receptor beta chains from one sample, sequenced in a study of tumor and adjacent non-tumor tissue in lung cancer. The template was RNA from unsorted bulk tissue. The normal lung tissue was taken more than 3 cm from the tumor edge. TCRbeta libraries were built with three rounds of nested PCR, modified from ARM-PCR. Via MiXCR, TCRdb re-called the multiplex PCR reads, giving one row per CDR3 protein. Seen here are around 74,000 distinct CDR3 sequences, around two thirds observed once, and the top ten hold 25% to 35%. Sequences were obtained from distant non-tumor lung tissue. The receptors stem from a woman aged 50 to 60 with non-small cell lung cancer.

This clonotype has just a few counts. Relative to the germline gene, one junction end is altered; a read error may explain this. The CDR3 spells CSVESTTYNGQFF. The DNA of the CDR3 is TGTAGCGTTGAAAGCACAACTTACAATGGGCAGTTCTTC. This chain links TRBV29-1 with TRBJ2-1; D perhaps matches TRBD2 (5 bases). Germline assignment: CDR1 SQVTM and CDR2 ANQGSEA. The CDR3 runs 13 residues.

About this clonotype itself: The junction does not match germline at one end; this may be a read error. The rearrangement joins TRBV12-3 or TRBV12-4 to TRBJ2-6, with a tentative D call TRBD2 (5 bases). The CDR3 runs to 15 residues. Here the CDR3 reads CASSPGDAGVNVLTF. CDR3 sequence (DNA): TGTGCCAGCAGCCCCGGGGATGCTGGGGTCAACGTCCTGACTTTC.

As regards this clonotype: This may be a read error: a much more frequent sequence differs by one nucleotide. The genes are TRBV12-3 or TRBV12-4 and TRBJ1-3, with D unclear. The CDR3 is made up of 13 amino acids. The V gene lost 8 bases and the J gene lost 11 bases, with 19 bases spanning the gap. The CDR3 sequence: CASGRLIVTPIYF. As DNA, the CDR3 is TGTGCCAGCGGTCGCCTAATAGTAACTCCCATATATTTT.

Details on this clonotype: A much larger clonotype is one base distant, so this may be a read error. This sequence joins TRBV6-1 and TRBJ2-2; a weak D match, TRBD1 (5 bases). This CDR3 has 14 residues. Germline CDR1 and CDR2: MNHNS and SASEGT. CDR3 coding DNA: TGTGTCAGCAGTCTTTCTGGGGCATCCGGGGAGCTGTTTTTT. Protein: CVSSLSGASGELFF.

The chain recombines TRBV11-2 with TRBJ2-3; D uncertain. Trimming left V 5 bases short and J 5 bases short, with 17 bases between. CDR3 length equals 15 residues. In germline, CDR1 is SGHAT, CDR2 FQNNGV. Here the CDR3 reads CASSPWREPIDTQYF. CDR3 coding DNA: TGTGCCAGCAGCCCATGGAGAGAACCCATAGATACGCAGTATTTT.

For this clonotype: A much larger clone lies a single base off, so this may be a read error. The chain has TRBV6-6 and TRBJ2-1, with 10 nucleotides matching TRBD2. Trimming cost V 8 bases and J 7 bases; bases outside gene matches: 8. The germline gives CDR1 MNHNY, CDR2 SVGAGI (reference sequence). This CDR3 comprises 14 residues. CDR3 sequence: CASDLAGVGNEQFF. In nucleotides, the CDR3 is TGTGCCAGCGATCTAGCGGGAGTGGGGAATGAGCAGTTCTTC.

The rearrangement joins TRBV5-1 to TRBJ2-5; the match to TRBD1 covers 7 bases. V lost 4 bases, J lost 2 bases, and 8 bases stayed unmatched. The CDR3 is 15 amino acids. Germline-derived CDR1 and CDR2 are SGHRS and YFSETQ. The CDR3 nucleotides are TGCGCCAGCAGCCCTATAATGGGACAGCAAGAGACCCAGTACTTC. It codes for CASSPIMGQQETQYF.

In the case of this clonotype: This may come from a read error, since a much larger clone is one base off. The chain couples TRBV5-4 to TRBJ1-5; D unclear. Germline assignment: CDR1 SGHNT and CDR2 YYREEE (reference sequence). The CDR3 is 13 amino acids. V was shortened by 4 bases and J by 4 bases, with 9 bases between the two germline ends. In DNA, the CDR3 is TGTGCCAGCAGCCTGGAACAGAATCAGCCCCAGCATTTT. As protein: CASSLEQNQPQHF.

Remarks on this clonotype: A much bigger clone sits one base away, suggesting this may be a read error. The chain combines TRBV20-1 with TRBJ1-1; possible D gene TRBD1, 6 bases. CDR1 is DFQATT, CDR2 SNEGSKA, per germline (reference sequence). Trimming removed 5 bases at V and 2 bases at J, with 15 bases between. The CDR3 is 14 amino acids. The CDR3: CSALLQGANTEAFF. The CDR3 nucleotides read TGCAGTGCTTTATTACAGGGCGCAAACACTGAAGCTTTCTTT.

This clonotype was detected once. Germline and junction disagree at one end, which may indicate a read error. V and J are TRBV11-2 and TRBJ2-3; tentatively, D is TRBD2 (6 bases). The CDR3 covers 12 residues. Germline V gives CDR1 SGHAT, CDR2 FQNNGV. The CDR3 sequence is CASILTGDTQYF. The CDR3 region has the DNA TGTGCCAGCATCCTTACGGGAGATACACAGTATTTT.

A single count supports this clonotype. Given a much more abundant clone one base away, this may be a read error. The gene calls are TRBV28 and TRBJ1-5; TRBD1 might be the D (5 bases). The V and J ends lost 2 bases and 5 bases respectively, with 13 bases between them. This CDR3 region has 15 residues. Germline V CDR1 and CDR2: MDHEN, SYDVKM. The DNA of the CDR3 is TGTGCCAGCAGTTTAGCTGAAGCAGGGTATCAGCCCCAGCATTTT. Protein: CASSLAEAGYQPQHF.

A note on this clonotype: Relative to the germline gene, one junction end is altered; a read error may explain this. V gene TRBV6-2 or TRBV6-3 combines with J gene TRBJ2-3, with TRBD2 matching over 12 bases. The CDR3 totals 15 residues. Germline V lookup: CDR1 MNHEY, CDR2 SVGEGT. The CDR3 bases are TGTTCCAGCAGACCGATCGGACTAGCGGGGGATACGCAGTATTTT. Its protein product is CSSRPIGLAGDTQYF.

The chain couples TRBV10-3 to TRBJ1-2; the D gene is possibly TRBD1 (5 bases). Germline values: CDR1 ENHRY, CDR2 SYGVKD. V dropped 4 bases and J dropped 5 bases, with 11 bases sitting between them. This CDR3 region has 13 residues. CDR3 amino acids: CAISVGQGYGYTF. In DNA, the CDR3 is TGTGCCATCAGTGTAGGTCAGGGTTATGGCTACACCTTC.

To note about this clonotype: The junction and the germline gene differ at one end; a read error may be behind it. The DNA of the CDR3 is TGTGCCAGCAGCTTAAGCGCGACAGGGAACTACGAGAAGTACTTC. Protein sequence: CASSLSATGNYEKYF. The rearrangement links TRBV5-5 to TRBJ2-7; 7 nucleotides match TRBD1. The germline V gene has CDR1 SGHKS and CDR2 YYEKEE (reference sequence). The CDR3 loop spans 15 amino acids.

Details on this clonotype: Compared with germline, one end of the junction differs, possibly owing to a read error. V usage is TRBV6-1 and J usage is TRBJ2-1; D uncertain. This CDR3 has 13 residues. The V gene's germline CDR1 is MNHNS and CDR2 SASEGT. The CDR3 nucleotides are TGTGCCAGCAGTGAGTCAGGAATCCATGAGCAGATCTTC. Residues: CASSESGIHEQIF.

There are a few counts of this clonotype. A much larger clone differs by one base, so this may be a read error. The V and J genes are TRBV20-1 and TRBJ2-7, with D uncertain. Germline V gene sequence: CDR1 DFQATT, CDR2 SNEGSKA (reference sequence). V lost 6 bases and J lost 2, with 14 bases in between. CDR3 length: 13 amino acids. In nucleotides, the CDR3 is TGCAGTGCCACCGGACCCGGCGCCTACGAGCAGTACTTC. Translation: CSATGPGAYEQYF.

As concerns this clonotype: The junction differs from germline at one of its ends, possibly a read error. V is TRBV11-2 and J is TRBJ2-7; 12 positions match TRBD2. From germline, CDR1 is SGHAT and CDR2 FQNNGV. This CDR3 has 14 amino acids. CDR3 region: CASSLLAGGYDQYF. The CDR3 DNA is TGTGCCAGCAGCTTACTAGCGGGAGGGTACGATCAATATTTC.

This clonotype was picked up many times. The chain employs TRBV28 and TRBJ1-6; D gene unclear. The germline gives CDR1 MDHEN, CDR2 SYDVKM. The CDR3 length is 15 residues. Trimming took off 3 bases at V and 7 bases at J, with 13 bases between the two ends. The CDR3 DNA reads as TGTGCCAGCAGTTTGTTGGGGATCGGGAATTCACCCCTCCACTTT. Translation gives CASSLLGIGNSPLHF.

A few counts support this clonotype. The junction differs from germline at one of its ends, possibly a read error. CDR3 region: CASSQVVGDTDTQYF. The CDR3 nucleotides are TGCGCCAGCAGCCAAGTCGTGGGGGACACAGATACGCAGTATTTC. The chain is built from TRBV4-1 and TRBJ2-3; maybe TRBD1 (6 bases). This CDR3 is 15 amino acids long. Germline values: CDR1 MGHRA, CDR2 YSYEKL.

The chain links TRBV24-1 to TRBJ2-5, with 8 bases matching TRBD1. V shed 7 bases and J 4 bases; nucleotides not matched to a gene: 4. This CDR3 has 13 residues. CDR1 is KGHDR and CDR2 is SFDVKD in the germline V gene. The DNA of the CDR3 is TGTGCCACCAGAAGGACAGGGACAGAGACCCAGTACTTC. Encoded protein: CATRRTGTETQYF.

This clonotype was seen more than once but under ten times. The V gene is TRBV20-1, the J gene TRBJ2-7; no clear D. V lost 7 bases, J lost 0 bases, and 13 bases lay in between. The germline V gene has CDR1 DFQATT and CDR2 SNEGSKA (reference sequence). The CDR3 spans 13 residues. The CDR3 loop reads CSVPNTGSYEQYF. The CDR3 DNA sequence: TGCAGTGTCCCAAATACGGGCTCCTACGAGCAGTACTTC.

The chain carries TRBV4-1 and TRBJ1-5; D is uncertain. Trimming cost V 0 bases and J 4 bases, with 19 bases left between them. The CDR3 covers 18 residues. The germline V gene has CDR1 MGHRA and CDR2 YSYEKL. Here the CDR3 reads CASSQEISMVAGNQPQHF. DNA of the CDR3: TGCGCCAGCAGCCAAGAAATTTCAATGGTGGCAGGAAATCAGCCCCAGCATTTT.